This is a list of T cell receptor beta chains from one sample in a study of TIL therapy for anti-PD-1-resistant metastatic lung cancer. Profiling relied on immunoSEQ multiplex PCR, and the TCRdb table lists in-frame clones only, not all of them. In the table there are approximately 27,000 clones, 72% of which are singletons. Source: tumor tissue, taken at baseline. The receptors were sampled from a person aged 25-80 years with non-small cell lung cancer. Both conserved end residues are part of each CDR3.

j_call,v_call,cdr3_aa
TRBJ1-1,TRBV9,CASSVGGWDTEAFF
TRBJ2-5,TRBV20-1,CSARAQETQYF
TRBJ2-1,TRBV18,CASSPTAGVAYNEQFF
TRBJ2-4,TRBV5-1,CASSLGEWTVAKNIQYF
TRBJ2-7,TRBV11-3,CASSGSTGLGYEQYF
TRBJ2-7,TRBV28,CASSVQGPDYEQYF
TRBJ1-5,TRBV21-1,CASSKIHVVFGQPQHF
TRBJ2-2,TRBV6-4,CASSDSGLNTGELFF
TRBJ1-1,TRBV28,CASSPQGGNTEAFF
TRBJ2-7,TRBV5-1,CASSYANGYEQYF
TRBJ1-5,TRBV21-1,CASSHHGLLANQPQHF
TRBJ2-1,TRBV7-7,CASSLSFGTAYNEQFF
TRBJ1-4,TRBV5-1,CASSLGLLNEKLFF
TRBJ2-2,TRBV18,CASSPLFTGELFF
TRBJ2-1,TRBV11-3,CASSPGLAGALNEQFF
TRBJ2-3,TRBV27,CASSPMDRLFTDTQYF
TRBJ2-6,TRBV2,CASSGGTQPNVLTF
TRBJ2-3,TRBV6-1,CASSVIVGGSGTDTQYF
TRBJ2-7,TRBV5-1,CASSRTARQGHYEQYF
TRBJ1-2,TRBV9,CASSPTGTHYGYTF